The entry that follows covers one TCR beta chain sequence. Its matching antigen is unknown. Reverse transcription of about 0.45 to 1 ug RNA was performed with random hexamers. The amplification used immunoSEQ multiplex PCR on TCR beta CDR3; it spanned 54 Vbeta and 13 Jbeta. One entry per CDR3 protein, called by TCRdb with MiXCR from the immunoSEQ multiplex PCR reads. The table lists 75,000 to 80,000 distinct CDR3 sequences, around 94% of them singletons, with 0.4% to 0.55% in the top ten. The CDR3 sequence is 16 residues long. V shed 6 bases and J 0 bases; nucleotides not matched to a gene: 10. CDR1 is SEHNR and CDR2 is FQNEAQ in the germline V gene (reference sequence). The entry originates in a study of CD8 T cells in Susac syndrome. Study results and limitations: Around 15 Susac-specific public clones were found in total CD8+ repertoires and roughly five in CD8+ TEMRA repertoires.

The sequence derives from a human donor with Susac syndrome. The chain combines TRBV7-9 with TRBJ1-1; TRBD1 matches 7 bases. Sequenced sample: CD8+ T cells from PBMCs. The CDR3 loop is CASRNQGDTLNTEAFF. CDR3 coding DNA: TGTGCCAGCAGGAATCAGGGGGATACCCTGAACACTGAAGCTTTCTTT. Variable domain in full (rest from reference TRBV7-9 and TRBJ1-1): DTGVSQNPRHKITKRGQNVTFRCDPISEHNRLYWYRQTLGQGPEFLTYFQNEAQLEKSRLLSDRFSAERPKGSFSTLEIQRTEQGDSAMYLCASRNQGDTLNTEAFFGQGTRLTVV.